This T cell receptor beta chain was sequenced for a study of T-cell memory formation after mild COVID-19. Study in general: Clusters were largely donor specific. Study-level points and caveats: Clones that contracted clustered mainly in CM and EM if CD4+ and in EMRA if CD8+. SARS-CoV-2 specificity of second-wave clones peaking day 37 was unconfirmed.

Notes on this clonotype: Its target is unknown.

The length of the CDR3 is 13 residues. The V end lost 3 bases, the J end lost 6 bases, and 11 bases lay between the germline ends. CDR1 is SNHLY and CDR2 is FYNNEI in the germline V gene. From the 5' RACE reads, TCRdb called clonotypes with MiXCR, one entry per CDR3 protein. The sample yields approximately 260,000 distinct CDR3 sequences, 16% seen once. The genes are TRBV2 and TRBJ1-2; D remains unclear. The receptor was derived from a young man who had mild COVID-19 (a few samples of this study predate the infection). Cell type and time point are not known. The sample consisted of PBMCs or a T cell subset sorted from them (not recorded which). The CDR3 loop reads CASSDERDNGYTF. The DNA of the CDR3 is TGTGCCAGCAGTGATGAAAGGGATAATGGCTACACCTTC.